Below are 13 T cell receptor beta chains sequenced from a single sample in a study of human T cells and chemical hapten exposure. TCRdb reprocessed the RACE reads via MiXCR and lists one record per CDR3 protein. The sample includes fewer than 50,000 distinct CDR3 sequences, 8% to 10% of them seen just once. As for time point: patch test 3, about 24 weeks after DPC sensitization. The treatment here: therapeutic diphenylcyclopropenone sensitization with weekly scalp DPC. The template was total RNA from unfractionated whole blood. Specimen: whole blood, collected in connection with sensitization to the hapten diphenylcyclopropenone (DPC). The receptor set was obtained from a man aged 45 to 65 with alopecia areata. Some clones in this sample may be carry-over from other donors' samples.

The chain couples TRBV28 to TRBJ2-7, with 9 bases matching TRBD1. The germline gives CDR1 MDHEN, CDR2 SYDVKM. The CDR3 sequence is 14 residues long. J gave up 6 bases and V 5 bases, and 8 bases lay outside the gene matches. CDR3: CASSINRGRSEQYF. CDR3 in DNA: TGTGCCAGCAGTATCAACAGGGGGCGAAGCGAGCAGTACTTC.

The chain couples TRBV5-1 to TRBJ2-2; 12 bases agree with TRBD2. CDR1 and CDR2 from the germline V gene are SGHRS and YFSETQ. CDR3 size: 16 residues. V lost 3 bases, J lost 10 bases, and 10 bases stayed unmatched. The chain's CDR3 is CASSSSGRASSEELFF. CDR3 in DNA: TGCGCCAGCAGCTCTAGCGGGAGGGCCAGTTCCGAGGAGCTGTTTTTT.

This clonotype has a handful of counts. The chain combines TRBV10-3 with TRBJ2-3, with TRBD2 identical over 8 bases. The CDR3 covers 14 residues. CDR1 is ENHRY, CDR2 SYGVKD, per germline. Trimming at V came to 7 bases and at J to 0 bases, leaving 3 bases not matched to a gene. The CDR3 region is CAINKRESTDTQYF. In DNA form, the CDR3 reads TGTGCCATCAACAAGCGGGAGAGCACAGATACGCAGTATTTT.

Ten or more counts support this clonotype. This chain uses TRBV20-1 with TRBJ2-7; D gene uncertain. The V and J ends lost 2 bases and 8 bases respectively, with 16 bases between them. CDR3 length equals 13 residues. Germline V gene sequence: CDR1 DFQATT, CDR2 SNEGSKA (reference sequence). This CDR3 reads CSARSPGAFKQYF. In DNA form, the CDR3 reads TGCAGTGCTAGATCTCCGGGTGCTTTCAAGCAGTACTTC.

The V and J genes are TRBV4-1 and TRBJ2-7; D not resolved. The V gene lost 1 base and the J gene lost 1 base, with 11 bases spanning the gap. Germline loops: CDR1 MGHRA, CDR2 YSYEKL. The CDR3 is 15 residues long. The CDR3 sequence: CASSQGRVGSYEQYF. The CDR3 DNA follows: TGCGCCAGCAGCCAAGGACGGGTTGGTTCCTACGAGCAGTACTTC.

The V gene is TRBV5-1, the J gene TRBJ2-7; a possible D gene is TRBD2 (7 bases). The CDR3 has 15 residues. Germline V gene lookup returns CDR1 SGHRS and CDR2 YFSETQ. The ends were cut back, 2 bases at V and 0 bases at J, with 12 bases in the middle. CDR3: CASSLGGGSSYEQYF. The CDR3 DNA is TGCGCCAGCAGCTTAGGGGGGGGCAGCTCCTACGAGCAGTACTTC.

The V gene is TRBV10-3, the J gene TRBJ1-5; a weak D match, TRBD1 (6 bases). This CDR3 is built from 15 residues. Between the trimmed V and J ends, which lost 7 bases and 3 bases, there was a span of 16 bases. The germline CDR1 and CDR2 sequences are ENHRY and SYGVKD. CDR3: CAIKQGGQSNQPQHF. The CDR3 DNA is TGTGCCATCAAACAGGGCGGTCAATCCAATCAGCCCCAGCATTTT.

This clonotype was counted ten times or more. V is TRBV20-1 and J is TRBJ2-2; D is tentatively TRBD1 or TRBD2 (5 bases each). The CDR3 has 17 residues. Trimming left V 0 bases short and J 2 bases short, with 16 bases between. Germline-derived CDR1 and CDR2 are DFQATT and SNEGSKA (reference sequence). Written as DNA, the CDR3 is TGCAGTGCTAGAGACGTACCGGGGCAGGGTAACACCGGGGAGCTGTTTTTT. Protein sequence: CSARDVPGQGNTGELFF.

This clonotype showed up many times. The rearrangement uses TRBV29-1 and TRBJ2-3; the D is unclear. The V gene lost 8 bases and the J gene lost 7 bases, with 19 bases spanning the gap. The CDR3 totals 13 residues. CDR1 and CDR2 (germline): SQVTM, ANQGSEA. As DNA, the CDR3 is TGCAGCCAAAACTCGAATACTAAAAATACGCAGTATTTT. Amino acids: CSQNSNTKNTQYF.

This clonotype has a handful of counts. The chain employs TRBV29-1 and TRBJ2-1, with D unresolved. The CDR3 is 10 amino acids. Germline V gene lookup returns CDR1 SQVTM and CDR2 ANQGSEA. V gave up 5 bases and J gave up 8 bases, with 7 bases separating them. CDR3 coding DNA: TGCAGCGTTACGAGAGATGAGCAGTTCTTC. Translating gives CSVTRDEQFF.

This clonotype appeared a few times. This rearrangement joins TRBV7-6 to TRBJ2-3; TRBD2 aligns across 8 bases. The CDR3 has 18 residues. Unmatched junction bases numbered 10, after V lost 1 base and J lost 1 base. The V gene's germline CDR1 is SGHVS and CDR2 FNYEAQ. The CDR3 DNA is TGTGCCAGCAGCTTAGGAGCGGGAGTGCTCCTTCGCACAGATACGCAGTATTTT. It codes for CASSLGAGVLLRTDTQYF.

Of note for this clonotype: One base away lies a much larger clone, so this may be a sequencing read error. The rearrangement joins TRBV11-2 to TRBJ2-3; D remains ambiguous. Trimming took off 0 bases at V and 6 bases at J, with 10 bases between the two ends. The CDR3 sequence is 14 residues long. Germline CDR1 SGHAT, CDR2 FQNNGV. This chain's CDR3 is CASSLDWSMDTQYF. CDR3 DNA sequence: TGTGCCAGCAGCTTAGATTGGTCAATGGATACGCAGTATTTT.

This clonotype qualifies as medium-sized. The genes are TRBV28 and TRBJ2-7; 7 bases line up with TRBD2. The CDR3 is made up of 15 amino acids. Germline CDR1 MDHEN, CDR2 SYDVKM. The V gene end was trimmed by 1 base and the J gene end by 3 bases; junction bases not matched to a gene: 6. CDR3 sequence (DNA): TGTGCCAGCAGTTTATCTCTTCCGGGGGGCTACGAGCAGTACTTC. This codes for CASSLSLPGGYEQYF.